This T cell receptor beta chain was identified during a study of blood T cell repertoires in COVID-19. The CDR3 covers 14 residues. Looked up from germline, CDR1 is SNHLY and CDR2 is FYNNEI. Germline trimming cut 3 bases from V and 9 bases from J; bases unmatched to any gene: 6. The repertoire was sequenced with immunoSEQ multiplex PCR; TCRdb's copy has only in-frame clones and lacks some. Found here are 200,000 to 250,000 clones, about 83% of them singletons; the top ten hold 1.3%. The source is a woman aged 30 to 39 with COVID-19, enrolled during active disease. The sequencing input was peripheral blood. This chain joins TRBV2 and TRBJ2-1, with 9 positions matching TRBD2. CDR3 sequence reads: CASSDLSGRVEQFF. CDR3 sequence (DNA): TGTGCCAGCAGTGACCTTAGCGGGAGAGTTGAGCAGTTCTTC. The full variable domain, its missing parts supplied by reference TRBV2 and TRBJ2-1, is EPEVTQTPSHQVTQMGQEVILRCVPISNHLYFYWYRQILGQKVEFLVSFYNNEISEKSEIFDDQFSVERPDGSNFTLKIRSTKLEDSAMYFCASSDLSGRVEQFFGPGTRLTVL.